This T cell receptor beta chain was profiled in a study of shared clonotypes between healthy human individuals. Findings and caveats of the study: Around 5% was the fraction of naive CD4 clonotypes found shared across four donors.

This clone was detected only a few times. The antigen remains undetermined. Trimming pared 2 bases from V and 4 bases from J, leaving 21 bases between. Germline CDR1 LGHNA, CDR2 YNFKEQ. The CDR3 is 18 amino acids. This was a deep-level run. Repertoires were generated with immunoSEQ multiplex PCR, while TCRdb's copy carries only in-frame clones and drops some. The table has under 1,100,000 clones, under 80% seen once. The study separated CD4+ cells into CD45RA+ naive and CD45RA-negative memory subsets. The rearrangement joins TRBV4-2 to TRBJ2-1; TRBD2 might be the D (6 bases). The sample was memory CD4+ T cells sorted from blood. Subset: CD45RA-negative fraction. This TCR came from a man aged 18 to 30 in good health. CDR3 nucleotides: TGTGCCAGCAGCCAATACAATCCGGCGGGGACGGAGTACAATGAGCAGTTCTTC. As protein: CASSQYNPAGTEYNEQFF.